Described below is a single TCR beta chain sequence and its context. Its antigen is as yet unknown. This sample is part of a study of T cell repertoires in cytomegalovirus infection. For the study at large: HLA-C-restricted CMV epitopes, recently identified, and well-studied HLA-B-restricted ones were used by the study. Study results and limitations: The ex vivo response was dominated by HLA-C-restricted CMV-specific TCR beta clonotypes. Carriers of CMV and the relevant HLA type were discriminated by public TCR beta frequency.

Via MiXCR, TCRdb re-called the reads, giving one row per CDR3 protein. Among about 830,000 distinct CDR3 sequences, about 31% were seen once, and the ten largest hold around 11%. Germline lookup yields CDR1 SGHVS and CDR2 FNYEAQ. The CDR3 consists of 15 residues. Trimming left V 1 base short and J 8 bases short, with 15 bases between. The sequence came from a human donor in good health (CMV status not recorded). Some clones in this sample may be carry-over from other donors' samples. This specimen consisted of cultured CD8+ T cells from PBMCs, obtained from culture after CMV antigen stimulation. The rearrangement uses TRBV7-6 and TRBJ2-1; a possible D gene is TRBD1 (5 bases). The CDR3: CASSLEGRDLDEQFF. In DNA, the CDR3 is TGTGCCAGCAGCTTAGAGGGGCGCGATTTGGATGAGCAGTTCTTC.